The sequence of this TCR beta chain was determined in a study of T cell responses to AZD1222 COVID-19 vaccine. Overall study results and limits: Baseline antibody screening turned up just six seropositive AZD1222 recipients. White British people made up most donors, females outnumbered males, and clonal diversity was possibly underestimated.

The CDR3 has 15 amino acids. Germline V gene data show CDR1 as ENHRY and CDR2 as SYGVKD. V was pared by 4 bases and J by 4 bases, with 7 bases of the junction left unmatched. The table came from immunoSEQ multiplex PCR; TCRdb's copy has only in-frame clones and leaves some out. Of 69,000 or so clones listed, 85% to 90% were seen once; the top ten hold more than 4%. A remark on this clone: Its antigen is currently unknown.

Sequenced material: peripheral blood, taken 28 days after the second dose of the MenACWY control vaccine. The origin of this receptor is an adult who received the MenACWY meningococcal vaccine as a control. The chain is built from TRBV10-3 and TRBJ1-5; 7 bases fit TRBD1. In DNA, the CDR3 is TGTGCCATCAGTGTGGAGGGGGCAGGGAATCAGCCCCAGCATTTT. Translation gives CAISVEGAGNQPQHF.